Only a few counts were recorded for the clone carrying this T cell receptor (beta chain). The data were taken from a study of blood T cells in healthy people across ages. A second roughly 6 to 11 cycle PCR used barcoded and J-beta primers. One entry per CDR3 protein results from TCRdb running MiXCR on the 5' RACE reads. Counted here are about 930,000 distinct CDR3 sequences, 25% to 35% occurring once; the ten biggest clones make up more than 8.5%. V was cut by 9 bases and J by 6 bases, with 33 bases left in between. CDR1 and CDR2 from the germline V gene are SGHKS and YYEKEE (reference sequence). This CDR3 comprises 18 residues. The same specimen was also included in a second study, on T cells of mothers and their children. From that paper: Input to cDNA synthesis comprised all extracted RNA, at a ratio of around 1.6 ug per 15 ul.

The TCR comes from a middle-aged woman in good health. Sequenced input: blood. This rearrangement joins TRBV5-5 to TRBJ1-2; D is unclear. CDR3 sequence: CATLGTGMKEAVDDGYTF. CDR3 DNA sequence: TGTGCCACCCTGGGCACGGGGATGAAGGAGGCGGTCGATGATGGCTACACCTTC.